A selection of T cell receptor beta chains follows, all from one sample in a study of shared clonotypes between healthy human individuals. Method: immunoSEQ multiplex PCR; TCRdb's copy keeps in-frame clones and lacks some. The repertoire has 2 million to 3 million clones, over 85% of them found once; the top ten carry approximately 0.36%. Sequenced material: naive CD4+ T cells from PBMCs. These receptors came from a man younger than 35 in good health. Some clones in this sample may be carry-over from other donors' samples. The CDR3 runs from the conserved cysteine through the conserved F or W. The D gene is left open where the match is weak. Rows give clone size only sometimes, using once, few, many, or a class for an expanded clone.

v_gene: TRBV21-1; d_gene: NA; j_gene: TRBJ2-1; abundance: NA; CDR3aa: CASSKEGRSSGSHEQFF; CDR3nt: TGTGCCAGCAGCAAAGAGGGACGGTCGAGCGGGAGCCATGAGCAGTTCTTC
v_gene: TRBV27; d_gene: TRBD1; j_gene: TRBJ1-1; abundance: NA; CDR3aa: CASSLGGDRMLAFF; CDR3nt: TGTGCCAGCAGTTTGGGAGGGGACAGAATGTTGGCTTTCTTT
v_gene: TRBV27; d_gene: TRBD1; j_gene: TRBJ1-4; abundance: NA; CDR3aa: CASSLRRDRAAKLFF; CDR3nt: TGTGCCAGCAGTTTAAGAAGGGACAGAGCGGCAAAACTGTTTTTT
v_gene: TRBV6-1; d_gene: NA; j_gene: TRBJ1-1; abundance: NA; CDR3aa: CASSEFRISEAFF; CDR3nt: TGTGCCAGCAGTGAATTCAGGATTTCCGAAGCTTTCTTT
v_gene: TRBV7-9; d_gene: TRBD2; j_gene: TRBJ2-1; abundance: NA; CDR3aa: CASSATSGRKIEQFF; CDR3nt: TGTGCCAGCAGCGCGACTAGCGGGAGGAAGATTGAGCAGTTCTTC
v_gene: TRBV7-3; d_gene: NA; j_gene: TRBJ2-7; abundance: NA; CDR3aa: CASSPSGRNYEQYF; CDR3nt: TGTGCCAGCAGCCCGAGCGGAAGAAACTACGAGCAGTACTTC
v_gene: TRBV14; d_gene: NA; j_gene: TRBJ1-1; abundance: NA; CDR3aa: CASSQEGYEAFF; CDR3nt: TGTGCCAGCAGCCAAGAGGGTTATGAAGCTTTCTTT
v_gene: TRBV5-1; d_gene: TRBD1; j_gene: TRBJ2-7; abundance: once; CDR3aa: CASRQTGGAKQYF; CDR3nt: TGCGCCAGCAGACAGACAGGGGGAGCTAAGCAGTACTTC
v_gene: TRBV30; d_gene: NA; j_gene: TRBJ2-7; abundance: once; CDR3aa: CAWSVAHEQYF; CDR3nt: TGTGCCTGGAGTGTAGCCCACGAGCAGTACTTC
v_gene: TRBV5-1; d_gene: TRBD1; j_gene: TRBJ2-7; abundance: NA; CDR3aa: CASSSFTGGADEQYF; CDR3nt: TGCGCCAGCAGCTCATTTACAGGGGGCGCAGACGAGCAGTACTTC
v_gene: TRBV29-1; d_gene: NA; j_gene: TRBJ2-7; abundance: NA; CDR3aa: CSVGNRVYEQYF; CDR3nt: TGCAGCGTGGGGAATCGGGTTTACGAGCAGTACTTC
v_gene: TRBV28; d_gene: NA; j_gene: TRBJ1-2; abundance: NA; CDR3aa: CASSSGSYGYTF; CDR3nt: TGTGCCAGCAGTTCGGGATCCTATGGCTACACCTTC
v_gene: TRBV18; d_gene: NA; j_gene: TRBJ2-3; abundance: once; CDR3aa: CASSPQQATDTQYF; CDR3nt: TGTGCCAGCTCACCCCAGCAAGCGACAGATACGCAGTATTTT
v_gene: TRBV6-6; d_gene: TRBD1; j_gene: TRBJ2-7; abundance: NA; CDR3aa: CASSYRDRGYEQYF; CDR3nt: TGTGCCAGCAGTTACCGGGACAGGGGTTACGAGCAGTACTTC
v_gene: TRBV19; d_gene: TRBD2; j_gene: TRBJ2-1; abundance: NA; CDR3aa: CASSIRGLAGLEQFF; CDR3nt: TGTGCCAGTAGTATTAGGGGACTAGCGGGACTTGAGCAGTTCTTC
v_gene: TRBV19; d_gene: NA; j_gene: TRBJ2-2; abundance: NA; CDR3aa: CASQDPSLNTGELFF; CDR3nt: TGTGCCAGCCAGGACCCCTCTTTAAACACCGGGGAGCTGTTTTTT
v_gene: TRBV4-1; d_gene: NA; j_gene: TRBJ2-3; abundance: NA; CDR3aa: CASSPKNQGLARDTQYF; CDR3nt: TGCGCCAGCAGCCCAAAAAATCAGGGACTCGCACGGGATACGCAGTATTTT
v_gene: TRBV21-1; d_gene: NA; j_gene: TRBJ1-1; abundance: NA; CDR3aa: CASSRDQEGALGTEAFF; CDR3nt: TGTGCCAGCAGCAGAGATCAAGAGGGGGCTCTGGGCACTGAAGCTTTCTTT
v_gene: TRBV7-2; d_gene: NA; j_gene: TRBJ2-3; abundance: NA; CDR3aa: CASSPRGGPSTDTQYF; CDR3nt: TGTGCCAGCAGCCCTAGGGGGGGCCCGAGCACAGATACGCAGTATTTT
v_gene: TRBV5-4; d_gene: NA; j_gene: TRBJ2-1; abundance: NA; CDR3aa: CASSPGPSSYNEQFF; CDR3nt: TGTGCCAGCAGCCCAGGACCGAGCTCCTACAATGAGCAGTTCTTC
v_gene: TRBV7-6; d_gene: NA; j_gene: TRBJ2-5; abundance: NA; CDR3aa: CASSRSPAQGWFGETQYF; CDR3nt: TGTGCCAGCAGCCGGTCCCCCGCACAGGGTTGGTTTGGGGAGACCCAGTACTTC
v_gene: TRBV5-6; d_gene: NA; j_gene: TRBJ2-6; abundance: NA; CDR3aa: CASSLVSGPGANVLTF; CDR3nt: TGTGCCAGCAGCTTGGTTTCCGGGCCTGGGGCCAACGTCCTGACTTTC
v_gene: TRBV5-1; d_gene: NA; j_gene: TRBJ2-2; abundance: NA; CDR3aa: CASSPRAIDTGELFF; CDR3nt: TGCGCCAGCAGCCCCAGGGCTATTGACACCGGGGAGCTGTTTTTT
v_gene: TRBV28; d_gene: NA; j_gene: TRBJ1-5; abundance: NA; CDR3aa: CASSLSRLGQPQHF; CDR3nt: TGTGCCAGCAGTTTATCCAGGCTAGGACAGCCCCAGCATTTT
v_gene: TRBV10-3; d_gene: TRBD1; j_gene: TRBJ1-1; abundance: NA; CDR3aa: CAIRSLRQGATEAFF; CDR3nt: TGTGCCATCCGAAGCCTACGACAGGGGGCCACTGAAGCTTTCTTT
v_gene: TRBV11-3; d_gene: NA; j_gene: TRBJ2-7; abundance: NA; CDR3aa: CASSLGTGYSYEQYF; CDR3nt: TGTGCCAGCAGCTTGGGAACAGGGTACTCCTACGAGCAGTACTTC
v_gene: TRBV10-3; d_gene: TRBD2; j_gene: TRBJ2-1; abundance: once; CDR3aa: CAIGMGLAGGPEQFF; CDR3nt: TGTGCCATCGGGATGGGACTAGCGGGAGGGCCCGAGCAGTTCTTC
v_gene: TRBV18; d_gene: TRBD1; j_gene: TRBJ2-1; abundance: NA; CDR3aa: CASSPSRDRGLYNEQFF; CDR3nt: TGTGCCAGCTCACCCTCCCGGGACAGGGGACTCTACAATGAGCAGTTCTTC